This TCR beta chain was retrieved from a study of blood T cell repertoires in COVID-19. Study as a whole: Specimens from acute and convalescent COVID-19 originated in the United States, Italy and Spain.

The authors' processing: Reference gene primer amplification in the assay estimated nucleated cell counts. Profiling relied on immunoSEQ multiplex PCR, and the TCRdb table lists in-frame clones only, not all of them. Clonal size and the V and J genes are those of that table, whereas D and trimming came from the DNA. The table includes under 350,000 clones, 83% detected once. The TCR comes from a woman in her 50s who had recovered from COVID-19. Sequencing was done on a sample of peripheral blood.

The CDR3 loop is CASSTEEGASSGNTIYF. CDR3 nucleotide sequence: TGTGCCAGCAGCACAGAAGAGGGGGCGTCATCTGGAAACACCATATATTTT. The genes are TRBV7-9 and TRBJ1-3; 7 bases line up with TRBD1. The V gene end was trimmed by 5 bases and the J gene end by 1 base; junction bases not matched to a gene: 11. The length of the CDR3 is 17 residues. Germline V lookup: CDR1 SEHNR, CDR2 FQNEAQ (reference sequence).